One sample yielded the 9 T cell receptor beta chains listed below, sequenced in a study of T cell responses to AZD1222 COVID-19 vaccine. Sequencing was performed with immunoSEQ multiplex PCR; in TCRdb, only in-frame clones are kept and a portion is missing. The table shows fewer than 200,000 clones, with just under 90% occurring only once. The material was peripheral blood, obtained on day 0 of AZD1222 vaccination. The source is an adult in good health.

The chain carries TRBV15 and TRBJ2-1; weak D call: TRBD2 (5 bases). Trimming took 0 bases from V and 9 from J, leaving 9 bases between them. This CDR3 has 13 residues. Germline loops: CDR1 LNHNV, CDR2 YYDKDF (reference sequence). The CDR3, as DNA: TGTGCCACCAGCAGAGATTCCCGGGGTGAGCAGTTCTTC. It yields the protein CATSRDSRGEQFF.

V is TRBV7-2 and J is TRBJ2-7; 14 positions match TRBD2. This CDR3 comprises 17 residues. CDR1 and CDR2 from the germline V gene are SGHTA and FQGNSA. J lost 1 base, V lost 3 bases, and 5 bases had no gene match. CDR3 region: CASSLGLAGAQSYEQYF. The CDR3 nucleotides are TGTGCCAGCAGCTTGGGACTAGCGGGGGCCCAGTCCTACGAGCAGTACTTC.

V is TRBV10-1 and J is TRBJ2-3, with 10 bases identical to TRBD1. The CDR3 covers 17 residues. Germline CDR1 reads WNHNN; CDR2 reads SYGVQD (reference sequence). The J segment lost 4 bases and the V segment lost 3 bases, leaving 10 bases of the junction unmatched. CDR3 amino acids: CASSENSGTGVSDTQYF. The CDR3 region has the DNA TGCGCCAGCAGTGAAAATTCCGGGACAGGGGTGTCAGATACGCAGTATTTT.

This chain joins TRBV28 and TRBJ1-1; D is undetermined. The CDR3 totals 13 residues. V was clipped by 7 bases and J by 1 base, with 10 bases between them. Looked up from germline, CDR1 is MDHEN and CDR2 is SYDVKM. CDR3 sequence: CASTERRNTEAFF. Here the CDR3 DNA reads TGTGCCAGCACCGAAAGGAGGAACACTGAAGCTTTCTTT.

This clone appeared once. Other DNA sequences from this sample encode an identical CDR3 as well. The CDR3 DNA follows: TGTGCCAGCAGCCAAGGTACAGGGAATCAGCCCCAGCATTTT. Amino acids: CASSQGTGNQPQHF. V gene TRBV3-1 (or the pseudogene TRBV3-2) combines with J gene TRBJ1-5, with D possibly matching TRBD1 (6 bases). This CDR3 contains 14 residues. V dropped 1 base and J dropped 4 bases, with 8 bases sitting between them. CDR1 is LGHDT and CDR2 is YNNKEL in the germline V gene (reference sequence).

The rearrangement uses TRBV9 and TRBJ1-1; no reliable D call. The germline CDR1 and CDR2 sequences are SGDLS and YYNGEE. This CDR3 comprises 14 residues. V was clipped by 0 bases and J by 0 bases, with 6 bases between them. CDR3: CASSVGNLNTEAFF. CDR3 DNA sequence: TGTGCCAGCAGCGTAGGAAACCTGAACACTGAAGCTTTCTTT.

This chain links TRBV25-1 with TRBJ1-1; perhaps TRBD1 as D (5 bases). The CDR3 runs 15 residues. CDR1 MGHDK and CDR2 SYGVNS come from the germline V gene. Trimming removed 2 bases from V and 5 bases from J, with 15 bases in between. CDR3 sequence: CASSEGDRRGTEAFF. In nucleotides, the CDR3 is TGTGCCAGCAGTGAAGGGGACCGACGAGGGACTGAAGCTTTCTTT.

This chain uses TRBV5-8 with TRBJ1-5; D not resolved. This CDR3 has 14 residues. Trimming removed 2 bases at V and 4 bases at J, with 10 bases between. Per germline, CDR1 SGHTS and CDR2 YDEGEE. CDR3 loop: CASSFGLSNQPQHF. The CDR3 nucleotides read TGTGCCAGCAGCTTTGGCCTTTCAAATCAGCCCCAGCATTTT.

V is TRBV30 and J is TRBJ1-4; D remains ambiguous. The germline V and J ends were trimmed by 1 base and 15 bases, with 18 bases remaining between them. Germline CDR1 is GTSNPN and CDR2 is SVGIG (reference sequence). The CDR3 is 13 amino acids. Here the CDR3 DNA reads TGTGCCTGGAGTGCCTCCGGCTGGGGAGGGTTGTTTTTT. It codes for CAWSASGWGGLFF.